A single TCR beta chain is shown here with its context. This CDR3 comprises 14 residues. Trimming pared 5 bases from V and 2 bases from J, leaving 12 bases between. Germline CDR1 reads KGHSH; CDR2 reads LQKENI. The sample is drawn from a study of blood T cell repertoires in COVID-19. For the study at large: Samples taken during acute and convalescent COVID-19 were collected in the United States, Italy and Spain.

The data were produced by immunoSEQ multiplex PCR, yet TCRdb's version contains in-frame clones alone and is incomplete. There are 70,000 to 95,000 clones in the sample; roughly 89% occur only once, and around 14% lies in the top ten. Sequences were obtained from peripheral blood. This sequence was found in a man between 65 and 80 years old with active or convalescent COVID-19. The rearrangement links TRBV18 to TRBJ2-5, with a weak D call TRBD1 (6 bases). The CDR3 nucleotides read TGTGCCAGCTCAAGTGGGGGCTTTCAAGAGACCCAGTACTTC. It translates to CASSSGGFQETQYF. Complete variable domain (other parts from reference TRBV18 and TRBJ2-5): NAGVMQNPRHLVRRRGQEARLRCSPMKGHSHVYWYRQLPEEGLKFMVYLQKENIIDESGMPKERFSAEFPKEGPSILRIQQVVRGDSAAYFCASSSGGFQETQYFGPGTRLLVL.